Listed here are 32 T cell receptor beta chains from one sample, sequenced in a study of human T cells and chemical hapten exposure. Individual cDNA molecules in this library carried unique molecular identifiers. One entry per CDR3 protein, called by TCRdb with MiXCR from the reads. The sample contains 3,200 or so distinct CDR3 sequences, 49% of which appear only once. Total RNA extraction was carried out from unfractionated whole blood. Sequences were obtained from whole blood. These receptors were obtained from a human donor who had alopecia or was a healthy volunteer (not recorded which). Some clones in this sample may be carry-over from other donors' samples. This table probably holds off-target reads from a library built for another chain.

This clonotype was seen more than once but under ten times. The chain combines TRBV20-1 with TRBJ2-1; possibly TRBD2 for D (5 bases). The CDR3 covers 12 residues. Looked up from germline, CDR1 is DFQATT and CDR2 is SNEGSKA (reference sequence). Trimming cost V 0 bases and J 9 bases, with 9 bases left between them. The CDR3 region has the DNA TGCAGTGCTAGAGACCCCGGGATTGAGCAGTTCTTC. Translating gives CSARDPGIEQFF.

The V call is TRBV11-2, the J call TRBJ2-7; 7 bases map to TRBD2. V gave up 5 bases and J gave up 0 bases; unmatched junction bases: 13. The CDR3 length is 17 residues. Germline V gene data show CDR1 as SGHAT and CDR2 as FQNNGV. As DNA, the CDR3 is TGTGCCAGCAGCCTAGCCAGCGGGGCTTCCAGCTCCTACGAGCAGTACTTC. Translated, it gives CASSLASGASSSYEQYF.

The chain joins TRBV4-1 to TRBJ2-1, with a tentative D call TRBD2 (6 bases). The V and J ends lost 0 bases and 0 bases respectively, with 9 bases between them. CDR1 and CDR2 (germline): MGHRA, YSYEKL. This CDR3 is 16 amino acids long. The CDR3 DNA sequence: TGCGCCAGCAGCCAAGACGTAGCGGTCTCCTACAATGAGCAGTTCTTC. Residues: CASSQDVAVSYNEQFF.

A few counts support this clonotype. V gene TRBV20-1 combines with J gene TRBJ2-5, with D possibly matching TRBD2 (6 bases). V was cut by 2 bases and J by 2 bases, with 15 bases left in between. The CDR3 has 15 residues. Germline V gives CDR1 DFQATT, CDR2 SNEGSKA (reference sequence). Written as DNA, the CDR3 is TGCAGTGCTAGATCCGGATCGGGGGATCAAGAGACCCAGTACTTC. Amino acids: CSARSGSGDQETQYF.

The rearrangement joins TRBV13 to TRBJ2-5, with 13 positions matching TRBD2. Germline loops: CDR1 PRHDT, CDR2 FYEKMQ (reference sequence). This CDR3 region has 15 residues. The V gene end was trimmed by 5 bases and the J gene end by 4 bases; junction bases not matched to a gene: 4. Here the CDR3 DNA reads TGTGCCAGCAGCCCGGGACTAGCGGGACTAGAGACCCAGTACTTC. Translated: CASSPGLAGLETQYF.

This clonotype was seen just once. This chain links TRBV21-1 with TRBJ1-2; the D call in the table, TRBD1, was not verified against the DNA. TRBV21-1 is annotated as a pseudogene. This CDR3 comprises 16 residues. The DNA for the CDR3 is TGTGCCAGCAGCAAAGGCCCCACAGGGTTTAACTATGGCTACACCTTC. Its translation is CASSKGPTGFNYGYTF.

The rearrangement links TRBV3-1 to TRBJ2-7; maybe TRBD2 (5 bases). This CDR3 region has 12 residues. Per the germline V gene, CDR1 is LGHDT and CDR2 is YNNKEL (reference sequence). V lost 6 bases and J 3 bases, leaving 9 bases between the germline ends. In nucleotides, the CDR3 is TGTGCCAGCAGGTCCGAGGGCTACGAGCAGTACTTC. This encodes CASRSEGYEQYF.

The V gene is TRBV6-2 or TRBV6-3, the J gene TRBJ2-7; D is unclear. Germline loops: CDR1 MNHEY, CDR2 SVGEGT. The CDR3 spans 14 residues. The V gene lost 6 bases and the J gene lost 4 bases, with 16 bases spanning the gap. CDR3 residues: CASREPTGWYEQYF. CDR3 DNA: TGTGCCAGCAGAGAGCCGACCGGGTGGTACGAGCAGTACTTC.

J is TRBJ2-1 and V is TRBV29-1; D uncertain. CDR1 is SQVTM and CDR2 is ANQGSEA in the germline V gene. The CDR3 is 12 residues long. V shed 7 bases and J shed 4 bases, with 11 bases lying between them. The CDR3 region has the DNA TGCAGCGGAAGGTGGGGATACAATGAGCAGTTCTTC. It is translated as CSGRWGYNEQFF.

This clonotype was counted between two and nine times. This chain uses TRBV3-1 with TRBJ2-7, with 13 nucleotides matching TRBD2. The V gene end was trimmed by 4 bases and the J gene end by 13 bases; junction bases not matched to a gene: 10. In germline, CDR1 is LGHDT, CDR2 YNNKEL (reference sequence). CDR3 size: 14 residues. The CDR3 coding sequence is TGTGCCAGCAGCCCCCGGACTAGCGGGAGTCCGGGTTACTTC. Translation: CASSPRTSGSPGYF.

This clonotype was found a few times. The V gene is TRBV11-2, the J gene TRBJ2-5; 7 bases are shared with TRBD2. J lost 2 bases, V lost 9 bases, and 6 bases had no gene match. The germline V gene encodes CDR1 SGHAT and CDR2 FQNNGV. The CDR3 runs 13 residues. The CDR3 here is CASKLAPQETQYF. The CDR3 nucleotides read TGTGCCAGTAAACTAGCGCCTCAAGAGACCCAGTACTTC.

This clonotype has more than one count but fewer than ten. V gene TRBV5-5 combines with J gene TRBJ2-7; 7 bases line up with TRBD1. CDR3 length: 18 amino acids. The junction had 12 bases not matched to a gene; V was cut back by 0 bases and J by 0 bases. Germline V lookup: CDR1 SGHKS, CDR2 YYEKEE (reference sequence). For the CDR3, the DNA is TGTGCCAGCAGCTTGGACAGACTGAGGGGGCCTACCTCCTACGAGCAGTACTTC. Its protein is CASSLDRLRGPTSYEQYF.

The rearrangement uses TRBV6-1 and TRBJ2-3; 12 positions match TRBD2. Trimming cost V 5 bases and J 0 bases; bases outside gene matches: 6. The CDR3 totals 17 residues. Per germline, CDR1 MNHNS and CDR2 SASEGT. The CDR3 loop is CASSPTSGRASTDTQYF. The CDR3 DNA reads TGTGCCAGCAGTCCGACTAGCGGGAGAGCTAGCACAGATACGCAGTATTTT.

The rearrangement uses TRBV11-2 and TRBJ2-5, with no clear D. This CDR3 has 13 residues. The germline V gene encodes CDR1 SGHAT and CDR2 FQNNGV. Trimming shortened V by 0 bases and J by 4 bases, and 6 bases separated the two germline ends. The CDR3 here is CASSLDGRETQYF. The CDR3 DNA sequence: TGTGCCAGCAGCTTAGATGGACGAGAGACCCAGTACTTC.

A few counts support this clonotype. The chain carries TRBV6-5 and TRBJ2-7, with D perhaps TRBD2 (6 bases). CDR3 length equals 15 residues. Germline assignment: CDR1 MNHEY and CDR2 SVGAGI. V gave up 3 bases and J gave up 0 bases, with 12 bases separating them. CDR3 bases: TGTGCCAGCAGTTATCTGGGGGGTAACTCCTACGAGCAGTACTTC. Translating gives CASSYLGGNSYEQYF.

In the case of this clonotype: One junction end does not reproduce the germline sequence, and a read error may be involved. The chain combines TRBV7-7 with TRBJ2-3; TRBD2 aligns across 8 bases. Germline-derived CDR1 and CDR2 are SSHAT and FNYEAQ (reference sequence). CDR3 length equals 15 residues. DNA for the CDR3: TGTGCTAGCAGCTTAGGAGTAGCGGGAACAGATACGCAGTATTTT. Encoded protein: CASSLGVAGTDTQYF. Filled out from reference TRBV7-7 and TRBJ2-3, the complete variable domain reads GAGVSQSPRYKVTKRGQDVTLRCDPISSHATLYWYQQALGQGPEFLTYFNYEAQPDKSGLPSDRFSAERPEGSISTLTIQRTEQRDSAMYRCASSLGVAGTDTQYFGPGTRLTVL.

The gene calls are TRBV7-6 and TRBJ2-3; unclear D gene. Germline V gene lookup returns CDR1 SGHVS and CDR2 FNYEAQ. V was cut by 1 base and J by 3 bases, with 11 bases left in between. This CDR3 spans 15 amino acids. The chain's CDR3 is CASSLGQLTTDTQYF. The CDR3 DNA reads as TGTGCCAGCAGCTTAGGGCAGTTGACGACAGATACGCAGTATTTT.

The J gene is TRBJ2-1, the V gene TRBV3-1; 12 nucleotides match TRBD2. This CDR3 has 14 residues. V shed 7 bases and J 6 bases; nucleotides not matched to a gene: 4. Germline CDR1 and CDR2: LGHDT and YNNKEL (reference sequence). CDR3: CASNLAGGRNEQFF. In DNA form, the CDR3 reads TGTGCCAGCAACCTAGCGGGGGGGCGCAATGAGCAGTTCTTC.

This clonotype was observed a few times. This chain links TRBV6-1 with TRBJ2-7; D might be TRBD2 (5 bases). Germline V gives CDR1 MNHNS, CDR2 SASEGT. The CDR3 spans 11 residues. Trimming stripped 6 bases from V and 7 bases from J, with 10 bases between. CDR3 residues: CASRLVEEQYF. As DNA, the CDR3 is TGTGCCAGCAGACTAGTTGAAGAGCAGTACTTC.

This clonotype was observed a few times. CDR3 bases: TGCGCCAGCAGCTCCGGGACTAGCGGAGGGGCCCCCTACGAGCAGTACTTC. It encodes CASSSGTSGGAPYEQYF. The chain combines TRBV5-1 with TRBJ2-7, with 11 bases matching TRBD2. This CDR3 has 17 amino acids. The J segment lost 2 bases and the V segment lost 3 bases, leaving 10 bases of the junction unmatched. From germline, CDR1 is SGHRS and CDR2 YFSETQ.

This clonotype appeared a few times. The chain employs TRBV20-1 and TRBJ2-7; TRBD1 matches 7 bases. Germline V CDR1 and CDR2: DFQATT, SNEGSKA (reference sequence). V shed 5 bases, J shed 0 bases, and the junction held 4 bases outside the gene matches. This CDR3 comprises 13 residues. The CDR3 DNA sequence: TGCAGTGCTCAAGACAGGGCCTCCTACGAGCAGTACTTC. It codes for CSAQDRASYEQYF.

J is TRBJ2-3 and V is TRBV10-3; 15 positions match TRBD2. CDR3 length: 17 residues. CDR1 ENHRY and CDR2 SYGVKD come from the germline V gene. V was clipped by 6 bases and J by 0 bases; unmatched bases: 4. This CDR3 is CAISPGTSGGSTDTQYF. The CDR3 nucleotides are TGTGCCATCAGCCCCGGGACTAGCGGGGGGAGCACAGATACGCAGTATTTT.

The chain's CDR3 is CASNQDRGFREQYF. CDR3 sequence (DNA): TGTGCCAGCAATCAGGACAGGGGTTTTCGCGAGCAGTACTTC. V and J are TRBV27 and TRBJ2-7, with 9 nucleotides matching TRBD1. Germline trimming cut 7 bases from V and 6 bases from J; bases unmatched to any gene: 10. Germline V lookup: CDR1 MNHEY, CDR2 SMNVEV (reference sequence). The CDR3 extends over 14 amino acids.

This clonotype was picked up a small number of times. The chain is built from TRBV14 and TRBJ2-1, with 8 bases fitting TRBD2. With 1 base clipped from V and 5 bases from J, the junction kept 4 bases outside the gene matches. The CDR3 extends over 15 amino acids. In germline, CDR1 is SGHDN, CDR2 FVKESK. The CDR3 DNA is TGTGCCAGCAGCCAAGGGACTAGCATCAACAATGAGCAGTTCTTC. This translates into CASSQGTSINNEQFF.

The chain combines TRBV6-6 with TRBJ2-7, with no clear D. CDR1 MNHNY and CDR2 SVGAGI come from the germline V gene (reference sequence). CDR3 length: 14 residues. Trimming shortened V by 2 bases and J by 0 bases, and 8 bases separated the two germline ends. The CDR3, as DNA: TGTGCCAGCAGTTACGAGGCAGTCTCCTACGAGCAGTACTTC. This translates into CASSYEAVSYEQYF.

This clonotype came up a few times. At one end the junction does not follow the germline gene, possibly because of a read error. The chain is built from TRBV7-7 and TRBJ2-5; D possibly corresponds to TRBD1 (6 bases). The germline CDR1 and CDR2 sequences are SSHAT and FNYEAQ (reference sequence). This CDR3 contains 14 residues. CDR3 DNA sequence: TGTGCTAGCAGCCCGAGGGGGAGCGGAGAGACCCAGTACTTC. This encodes CASSPRGSGETQYF.

The chain couples TRBV28 to TRBJ1-6, with unresolved D. Between the trimmed V and J ends, which lost 5 bases and 5 bases, there was a span of 16 bases. CDR1 MDHEN and CDR2 SYDVKM come from the germline V gene. The CDR3 has 16 amino acids. CDR3 sequence: CASSLGLALNNSPLHF. CDR3 bases: TGTGCCAGCAGTCTGGGTTTGGCCCTAAATAATTCACCCCTCCACTTT.

The chain employs TRBV2 and TRBJ2-2; no clear D gene. The CDR3 runs 14 residues. Germline loops: CDR1 SNHLY, CDR2 FYNNEI. Trimming took 6 bases from V and 0 from J, leaving 8 bases between them. CDR3 region: CASSLVTNTGELFF. CDR3 nucleotides: TGTGCCAGCAGCCTAGTGACGAACACCGGGGAGCTGTTTTTT.

This clonotype was seen more than once but under ten times. The J gene is TRBJ2-7, the V gene TRBV11-3; 9 positions match TRBD1. This CDR3 has 13 amino acids. After removal of 5 bases from V and 9 bases from J, the junction contained 8 bases not matched to a gene. Germline V gene sequence: CDR1 SGHNT, CDR2 YENEEA. CDR3 sequence reads: CASSAGQGPRQYF. In nucleotides, the CDR3 is TGTGCCAGCAGCGCTGGACAGGGGCCCCGGCAGTACTTC.

The J gene is TRBJ2-2, the V gene TRBV27; 9 bases agree with TRBD1. The V gene end was trimmed by 6 bases and the J gene end by 7 bases; junction bases not matched to a gene: 3. The CDR3 contains 13 residues. Germline CDR1 MNHEY, CDR2 SMNVEV (reference sequence). The chain's CDR3 is CASRGTGYGELFF. CDR3 in DNA: TGTGCCAGCAGGGGGACAGGGTACGGGGAGCTGTTTTTT.

This clonotype was seen once. V gene TRBV24-1 combines with J gene TRBJ2-3; possible D gene TRBD1, 8 bases. CDR3 length equals 16 residues. CDR1 is KGHDR, CDR2 SFDVKD, per germline. V lost 4 bases and J lost 7, with 20 bases in between. The CDR3 DNA sequence: TGTGCCACCAGTGAGGGGGGGACAGGCCGAGATTATACGCAGTATTTT. This encodes CATSEGGTGRDYTQYF.

This chain joins TRBV7-2 and TRBJ2-7, with 14 bases aligning to TRBD2. The CDR3 length is 15 residues. Germline CDR1 SGHTA, CDR2 FQGNSA. The ends lost 5 bases at V and 11 bases at J; junction bases unmatched: 11. CDR3 amino acids: CASSPTTSGGEWKYF. The CDR3 DNA follows: TGTGCCAGCAGCCCAACGACTAGCGGGGGGGAGTGGAAGTACTTC. Full variable domain (rest looked up from reference TRBV7-2 and TRBJ2-7): GAGVSQSPSNKVTEKGKDVELRCDPISGHTALYWYRQSLGQGLEFLIYFQGNSAPDKSGLPSDRFSAERTGGSVSTLTIQRTQQEDSAVYLCASSPTTSGGEWKYFGPGTRLTVT.